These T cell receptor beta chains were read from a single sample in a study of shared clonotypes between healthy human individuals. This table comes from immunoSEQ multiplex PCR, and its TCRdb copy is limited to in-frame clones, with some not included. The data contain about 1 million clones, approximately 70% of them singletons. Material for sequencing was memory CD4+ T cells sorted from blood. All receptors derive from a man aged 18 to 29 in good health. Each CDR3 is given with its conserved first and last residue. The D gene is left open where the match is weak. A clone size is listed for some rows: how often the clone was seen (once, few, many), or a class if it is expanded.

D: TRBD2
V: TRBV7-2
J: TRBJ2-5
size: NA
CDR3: CASSRLAGGTQYF
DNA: TGTGCCAGCAGCCGACTAGCGGGAGGGACCCAGTACTTC

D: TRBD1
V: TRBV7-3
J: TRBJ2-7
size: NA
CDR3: CASSPTGSSYEQYF
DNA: TGTGCCAGCAGTCCGACAGGGAGCTCCTACGAGCAGTACTTC

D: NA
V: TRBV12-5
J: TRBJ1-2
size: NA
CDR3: CASGLVLGLGDYGYTF
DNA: TGTGCTAGTGGTTTGGTACTCGGGCTCGGGGACTATGGCTACACCTTC

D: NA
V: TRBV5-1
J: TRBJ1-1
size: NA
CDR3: CASSLQANTEAFF
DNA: TGCGCCAGCAGCTTACAGGCGAACACTGAAGCTTTCTTT

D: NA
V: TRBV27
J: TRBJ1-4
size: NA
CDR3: CASSPDSGWGEKLFF
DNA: TGTGCCAGCAGTCCCGATTCAGGCTGGGGGGAAAAACTGTTTTTT

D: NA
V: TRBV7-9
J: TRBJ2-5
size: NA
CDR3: CASSLGTSATGTQYF
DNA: TGTGCCAGCAGCTTAGGCACCTCAGCGACAGGGACCCAGTACTTC

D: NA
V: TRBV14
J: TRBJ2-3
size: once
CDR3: CASSHGRASTDTQYF
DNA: TGTGCCAGCAGCCACGGCAGGGCTAGCACAGATACGCAGTATTTT

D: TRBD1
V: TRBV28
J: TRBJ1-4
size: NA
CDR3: CASSLRQGVEKLFF
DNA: TGTGCCAGCAGCCTCCGACAGGGGGTGGAAAAACTGTTTTTT

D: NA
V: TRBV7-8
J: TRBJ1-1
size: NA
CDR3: CASSRYTEAFF
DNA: TGTGCCAGCAGCCGGTACACTGAAGCTTTCTTT

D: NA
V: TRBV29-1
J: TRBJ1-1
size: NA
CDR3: CSVESRVSTEAFF
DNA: TGCAGCGTTGAATCGAGGGTCAGCACTGAAGCTTTCTTT

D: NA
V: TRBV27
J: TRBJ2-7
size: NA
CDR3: CASSVRVGSSSYEQYF
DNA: TGTGCCAGCAGCGTCCGAGTTGGGTCTAGCTCCTACGAGCAGTACTTC